A single sample is the source of the 27 T cell receptor beta chains below, sequenced in a study of beta chain features in type 1 diabetes. Expressed TCRB transcripts were sequenced because the entire RNA isolate underwent reverse transcription. Method: immunoSEQ multiplex PCR; TCRdb's copy keeps in-frame clones and lacks some. Among about 650,000 clones listed, roughly 12% were seen once. Overall study findings and caveats: Moderate but significant shortening of TCRB CDR3s was recorded in all four CD4+ subsets from Type 1 diabetes patients.

These receptors are not linked to any known antigen. The specimen sequenced was naive CD4+ T cells from blood. The receptors come from a man younger than 45 with type 1 diabetes.

This chain connects TRBV7-9 to TRBJ1-2, with TRBD1 as a possible D gene (5 bases). V was trimmed by 2 bases and J by 5 bases, leaving 15 bases between them. This CDR3 is built from 15 residues. Looked up from germline, CDR1 is SEHNR and CDR2 is FQNEAQ (reference sequence). Written as DNA, the CDR3 is TGTGCCAGCAGCTTATATCGATCAGGGTCTTATGGCTACACCTTC. Translated: CASSLYRSGSYGYTF.

This clone turned up a few times. The chain has TRBV5-1 and TRBJ1-6; D perhaps matches TRBD1 (5 bases). Trimming took off 4 bases at V and 5 bases at J, with 16 bases between the two ends. This CDR3 has 16 amino acids. Germline V gene lookup returns CDR1 SGHRS and CDR2 YFSETQ. The CDR3 loop is CASSPETAYNNSPLHF. CDR3 nucleotide sequence: TGCGCCAGCAGCCCGGAGACAGCTTACAATAATTCACCCCTCCACTTT.

This chain joins TRBV7-2 and TRBJ1-2; D might be TRBD1 (6 bases). V was pared by 5 bases and J by 8 bases, with 12 bases between. Germline V gene sequence: CDR1 SGHTA, CDR2 FQGNSA. The CDR3 sequence is 12 residues long. CDR3 region: CASSTDRSGYTF. The CDR3 DNA reads TGTGCCAGCAGCACCGACAGGTCAGGCTACACCTTC.

This clone was seen more than once but under ten times. This chain links TRBV6-5 with TRBJ2-7; TRBD1 matches 8 bases. Germline trimming cut 6 bases from V and 2 bases from J; bases unmatched to any gene: 9. The germline V gene has CDR1 MNHEY and CDR2 SVGAGI. The CDR3 runs to 15 residues. The CDR3: CASSRPADRAYEQYF. Here the CDR3 DNA reads TGTGCCAGCAGCCGCCCGGCGGACAGGGCCTACGAGCAGTACTTC.

The V and J genes are TRBV9 and TRBJ1-1, with D perhaps TRBD1 (5 bases). Trimming removed 0 bases from V and 4 bases from J, with 13 bases in between. The CDR3 is 15 amino acids. CDR1 and CDR2 from the germline V gene are SGDLS and YYNGEE. CDR3 bases: TGTGCCAGCAGCGTAGCTGGGGTTGGGGGCACTGAAGCTTTCTTT. It is translated as CASSVAGVGGTEAFF.

The gene calls are TRBV9 and TRBJ2-7; D unresolved. The V gene lost 1 base and the J gene lost 1 base, with 12 bases spanning the gap. Germline V lookup: CDR1 SGDLS, CDR2 YYNGEE. This CDR3 spans 15 amino acids. Here the CDR3 reads CASSVLAGMSYEQYF. Here the CDR3 DNA reads TGTGCCAGCAGCGTACTGGCAGGCATGTCCTACGAGCAGTACTTC.

This clone has a handful of counts. This chain connects TRBV28 to TRBJ2-3, with D perhaps given as TRBD1 or TRBD2 (5 bases each). Germline lookup yields CDR1 MDHEN and CDR2 SYDVKM. Trimming removed 7 bases from V and 0 bases from J, with 17 bases in between. This CDR3 region has 16 residues. CDR3: CASTSPGEGSTDTQYF. DNA for the CDR3: TGTGCCAGCACTTCCCCCGGCGAGGGGAGCACAGATACGCAGTATTTT.

The chain links TRBV5-1 to TRBJ2-1; 16 bases fit TRBD2. This CDR3 has 17 residues. CDR1 is SGHRS and CDR2 is YFSETQ in the germline V gene. With 4 bases clipped from V and 5 bases from J, the junction kept 6 bases outside the gene matches. The CDR3 DNA reads as TGCGCCAGCAGCCGCCCCGGGACTAGCGGGGGGGACAATGAGCAGTTCTTC. As protein: CASSRPGTSGGDNEQFF.

This chain links TRBV7-9 with TRBJ1-5; TRBD1 matches at 10 bases. The CDR3 has 15 amino acids. The germline V gene has CDR1 SEHNR and CDR2 FQNEAQ (reference sequence). V gave up 5 bases and J gave up 3 bases; unmatched junction bases: 4. The CDR3 coding sequence is TGTGCCAGCAGCGGAGGGACAGGGGTCAATCAGCCCCAGCATTTT. Its translation: CASSGGTGVNQPQHF.

This clone was seen more than once but under ten times. The rearrangement links TRBV5-1 to TRBJ2-3, with D possibly being TRBD1 or TRBD2 (5 bases each). This CDR3 is 16 amino acids long. V lost 5 bases to trimming and J lost 13 bases, with 29 bases between them. Per the germline V gene, CDR1 is SGHRS and CDR2 is YFSETQ. The CDR3 region is CASSTGASSAAQREYF. The CDR3 DNA reads TGCGCCAGCAGTACCGGGGCGTCCAGTGCTGCACAGAGGGAGTATTTT.

This clone has more than one count but fewer than ten. The V gene is TRBV9, the J gene TRBJ2-3, with TRBD1 matching 7 bases. Germline values: CDR1 SGDLS, CDR2 YYNGEE. This CDR3 has 17 amino acids. Trimming took 3 bases from V and 1 from J; bases not matched to a gene: 11. The CDR3 DNA reads TGTGCCAGCAGCGCCCGCTTGACAGGGAGTGGCACAGATACGCAGTATTTT. Translated, it gives CASSARLTGSGTDTQYF.

This clone has a handful of counts. The chain recombines TRBV19 with TRBJ1-1, with 7 bases lining up with TRBD1. The CDR3 is made up of 14 amino acids. With 4 bases clipped from V and 6 bases from J, the junction kept 8 bases outside the gene matches. Per the germline V gene, CDR1 is LNHDA and CDR2 is SQIVND (reference sequence). The CDR3 loop is CASSSQGEVAEAFF. CDR3 in DNA: TGTGCCAGTAGTAGTCAGGGGGAAGTCGCTGAAGCTTTCTTT.

V is TRBV18 and J is TRBJ2-3; D is perhaps TRBD1 (6 bases). Germline lookup yields CDR1 KGHSH and CDR2 LQKENI. The CDR3 runs to 12 residues. The ends were cut back, 8 bases at V and 5 bases at J, with 11 bases in the middle. The CDR3 DNA reads TGTGCCAGCAAAAACAGGGAAGATACGCAGTATTTT. This translates into CASKNREDTQYF.

The table lists this clone with a few counts. The chain joins TRBV9 to TRBJ2-1; D might be TRBD2 (6 bases). Looked up from germline, CDR1 is SGDLS and CDR2 is YYNGEE. The CDR3 consists of 16 residues. Trimming shortened V by 0 bases and J by 2 bases, and 12 bases separated the two germline ends. The CDR3 DNA reads as TGTGCCAGCAGCGTAGGCGGACTACCAACCTACAATGAGCAGTTCTTC. Translation gives CASSVGGLPTYNEQFF.

V usage is TRBV10-3 and J usage is TRBJ2-1; 14 nucleotides match TRBD2. The junction had 7 bases not matched to a gene; V was cut back by 6 bases and J by 0 bases. The CDR3 covers 18 residues. From germline, CDR1 is ENHRY and CDR2 SYGVKD. The CDR3 DNA follows: TGTGCCATCAGCGTTGGGACTAGCGGGGGAAGCTCCTACAATGAGCAGTTCTTC. It codes for CAISVGTSGGSSYNEQFF.

This clone was picked up a small number of times. Here the CDR3 DNA reads TGTGCCAGCAGCCAAGCGGGTAAAGAGACCCAGTACTTC. Its protein is CASSQAGKETQYF. V usage is TRBV7-3 and J usage is TRBJ2-5; weak D call: TRBD2 (6 bases). Germline values: CDR1 SGHTA, CDR2 FQGTGA. CDR3 length: 13 amino acids. V lost 5 bases and J 3 bases, leaving 10 bases between the germline ends.

This sequence joins TRBV27 and TRBJ2-3; D may match TRBD1 or TRBD2 (5 bases each). CDR3 length: 18 amino acids. V lost 5 bases, J lost 2 bases, and 23 bases lay in between. Germline V gene sequence: CDR1 MNHEY, CDR2 SMNVEV (reference sequence). The CDR3 DNA follows: TGTGCCAGCAGTCCAATAGAGGGGTGGACCCCAGCCACAGATACGCAGTATTTT. Its translation is CASSPIEGWTPATDTQYF.

This clone was picked up many times. V usage is TRBV23-1 and J usage is TRBJ2-1; the match to TRBD2 covers 8 bases. TRBV23-1 is designated an ORF whose function remains uncertain. This CDR3 region has 17 residues. Unmatched junction bases numbered 7, after V lost 3 bases and J lost 0 bases. The CDR3 protein is CASSHPTSGRSYNEQFF. The CDR3 region has the DNA TGCGCCAGCAGTCACCCAACTAGCGGTCGCTCCTACAATGAGCAGTTCTTC.

At least ten counts were recorded for this clone. The chain is built from TRBV28 and TRBJ2-1, with 7 nucleotides matching TRBD2. Germline trimming cut 11 bases from V and 8 bases from J; bases unmatched to any gene: 9. CDR1 and CDR2 from the germline V gene are MDHEN and SYDVKM. The CDR3 covers 12 residues. In DNA form, the CDR3 reads TGTGCCTGGGCTAGCGGTGTACATGAGCAGTTCTTC. This codes for CAWASGVHEQFF. The full variable domain, its missing parts supplied by reference TRBV28 and TRBJ2-1, is DVKVTQSSRYLVKRTGEKVFLECVQDMDHENMFWYRQDPGLGLRLIYFSYDVKMKEKGDIPEGYSVSREKKERFSLILESASTNQTSMYLCAWASGVHEQFFGPGTRLTVL.

The chain has TRBV14 and TRBJ1-2; D is unclear. This CDR3 is 11 amino acids long. Per the germline V gene, CDR1 is SGHDN and CDR2 is FVKESK. V was pared by 0 bases and J by 10 bases, with 6 bases between. CDR3 sequence reads: CASSQEGPYTF. In DNA form, the CDR3 reads TGTGCCAGCAGCCAAGAAGGGCCCTACACCTTC.

The chain recombines TRBV5-1 with TRBJ2-1; D is unresolved. Germline-derived CDR1 and CDR2 are SGHRS and YFSETQ. The ends were cut back, 0 bases at V and 0 bases at J, with 7 bases in the middle. This CDR3 is built from 15 residues. The CDR3 region has the DNA TGCGCCAGCAGCTTGGGACTCTTCTCCTACAATGAGCAGTTCTTC. It translates to CASSLGLFSYNEQFF.

This clone was found a few times. The chain couples TRBV9 to TRBJ2-5; D might be TRBD2 (6 bases). From germline, CDR1 is SGDLS and CDR2 YYNGEE. This CDR3 region has 14 residues. The V and J ends lost 9 bases and 2 bases respectively, with 17 bases between them. Here the CDR3 reads CAIDPGLIQETQYF. The CDR3 DNA is TGTGCCATCGACCCGGGACTGATTCAAGAGACCCAGTACTTC.

This clone was counted only a few times. CDR3 in amino acids: CASSLSPLGEQFF. The CDR3 nucleotides read TGTGCCAGCAGTCTCAGCCCCTTAGGGGAGCAGTTCTTC. The rearrangement links TRBV28 to TRBJ2-1; no reliable D call. Germline V CDR1 and CDR2: MDHEN, SYDVKM. The CDR3 has 13 amino acids. Trimming removed 5 bases from V and 10 bases from J, with 15 bases in between.

The table lists this clone with a few counts. The gene calls are TRBV25-1 and TRBJ2-7, with D unclear. The V end was cut by 6 bases, the J end by 2 bases, with 14 bases between. Germline V CDR1 and CDR2: MGHDK, SYGVNS. This CDR3 is 14 amino acids long. In DNA, the CDR3 is TGTGCCAGCAGCGTCCACAGATTCACCTACGAGCAGTACTTC. This gives the protein CASSVHRFTYEQYF.

This clone has a handful of counts. The rearrangement uses TRBV4-3 and TRBJ2-7; weak D call: TRBD1 (5 bases). Looked up from germline, CDR1 is LGHNA and CDR2 is YSLEER. The germline V and J ends were trimmed by 0 bases and 1 base, with 13 bases remaining between them. CDR3 length: 16 amino acids. The CDR3: CASSQEYRFSSYEQYF. CDR3 bases: TGCGCCAGCAGCCAAGAGTACAGGTTCTCTTCCTACGAGCAGTACTTC.

This chain joins TRBV2 and TRBJ2-1, with 9 bases lining up with TRBD1. V was pared by 8 bases and J by 15 bases, with 5 bases of the junction left unmatched. The CDR3 is 10 amino acids. In germline, CDR1 is SNHLY, CDR2 FYNNEI. CDR3 sequence (DNA): TGTGCCAGCTCCGGGACAGGGTGGTTCTTC. It codes for CASSGTGWFF.

The rearrangement uses TRBV5-8 and TRBJ2-3; 7 bases fit TRBD2. Per germline, CDR1 SGHTS and CDR2 YDEGEE. The CDR3 contains 14 residues. V shed 1 base, J shed 2 bases, and the junction held 1 base outside the gene matches. CDR3 amino acids: CASSLSGDTDTQYF. CDR3 nucleotide sequence: TGTGCCAGCAGCTTGAGCGGGGACACAGATACGCAGTATTTT.